The 30 T cell receptor beta chains listed next were all sequenced from one sample in a study of breast tumors, draining lymph nodes, adjacent tissues. TCRdb independently ran MiXCR on the multiplex PCR reads; one entry per CDR3 protein. Among about 180,000 distinct CDR3 sequences listed, around a third were seen once. Samples came from axillary lymph nodes draining the breast cancer. The sequenced sample was axillary lymph node tissue. Every receptor here comes from a female donor with breast cancer. Some clones in this sample may be carry-over from other donors' samples.

Turning to this clonotype: Because the CDR3 is missing its conserved closing phenylalanine or tryptophan, this is likely a read error. For the CDR3, the DNA is TGCGCCAGTTACCGAAATCACCCGACAGGGGAGGGTTCACCCCTCCACTCC. The encoded protein is CASYRNHPTGEGSPLHS. This chain joins TRBV5-1 and TRBJ1-6, with 8 nucleotides matching TRBD1. Losses at the gene ends were 8 bases for V and 9 bases for J; bases not matched to a gene: 19. Per the germline V gene, CDR1 is SGHRS and CDR2 is YFSETQ. The CDR3 is 17 amino acids.

About this clonotype: Since no conserved phenylalanine or tryptophan closes the CDR3, a read error is the likely cause. No DNA is shown, since the ends of the CDR3 on it are uncertain; the CDR3 is the one TCRdb lists. This chain connects TRBV7-2 to TRBJ2-7; the table names TRBD1, a call not compared with the DNA. The germline gives CDR1 SGHTA, CDR2 FQGNSA. The CDR3 sequence runs 13 residues, both termini included. CDR3 loop: CASSPGSAYEQHS.

This sequence joins TRBV12-3 or TRBV12-4 and TRBJ1-5; a weak D match, TRBD1 (5 bases). The germline V and J ends were trimmed by 6 bases and 14 bases, with 23 bases remaining between them. This CDR3 has 14 residues. The CDR3 sequence: CASSLGLAGGNEHF. For the CDR3, the DNA is TGTGCCAGCAGCTTGGGACTAGCGGGTGGCAATGAGCATTTT.

The J gene is TRBJ2-2, the V gene TRBV5-1, with D unclear. The V and J ends lost 1 base and 8 bases respectively, with 12 bases between them. CDR1 is SGHRS and CDR2 is YFSETQ in the germline V gene. The CDR3 has 14 residues. CDR3 loop: CASSLQARRGELFF. CDR3 bases: TGCGCCAGCAGCTTGCAAGCCCGTAGGGGGGAGCTGTTTTTT.

There are many counts of this clonotype. J is TRBJ2-5 and V is TRBV12-3 or TRBV12-4; D is unclear. The germline V and J ends were trimmed by 1 base and 2 bases, with 5 bases remaining between them. This CDR3 comprises 13 residues. In DNA form, the CDR3 reads TGTGCCAGCAGTTTAGGGACGCAAGAGACCCAGTACTTC. The encoded protein is CASSLGTQETQYF.

This clonotype was seen ten or more times. The CDR3 nucleotides are TGTGCCAGCAGCTTAGTTGCGGGAGACTACGAGCAGTACTTC. Protein product: CASSLVAGDYEQYF. V gene TRBV7-2 combines with J gene TRBJ2-7; 7 bases fit TRBD2. V trimming: 1 base; J trimming: 3 bases; junction bases outside the gene matches: 3. This CDR3 comprises 14 residues. Germline lookup yields CDR1 SGHTA and CDR2 FQGNSA.

The rearrangement links TRBV19 to TRBJ1-1, with TRBD1 as a possible D gene (5 bases). Trimming stripped 7 bases from V and 2 bases from J, with 14 bases between. The CDR3 sequence is 14 residues long. Germline V gives CDR1 LNHDA, CDR2 SQIVND (reference sequence). Here the CDR3 DNA reads TGTGCCAGTACGGGCGGTGGGGGTAACACTGAAGCTTTCTTT. This codes for CASTGGGGNTEAFF.

This chain uses TRBV7-2 with TRBJ1-3; 11 bases line up with TRBD1. Unmatched junction bases numbered 8, after V lost 3 bases and J lost 4 bases. Germline V gene lookup returns CDR1 SGHTA and CDR2 FQGNSA. This CDR3 has 17 residues. The CDR3 here is CASSLSGQGVAGNTIYF. The CDR3 nucleotides are TGTGCCAGCAGCTTGTCGGGACAGGGGGTTGCCGGAAACACCATATATTTT.

This clonotype was counted only a few times. A much larger clone is a single base away; this may be a read error. The chain couples TRBV11-2 to TRBJ2-7; a weak D match, TRBD1 (6 bases). This CDR3 spans 13 amino acids. Trimming took 5 bases from V and 6 from J, leaving 14 bases between them. The germline gives CDR1 SGHAT, CDR2 FQNNGV. CDR3 residues: CASSHMDSSEQYF. DNA for the CDR3: TGTGCCAGCAGCCACATGGACAGCTCCGAGCAGTACTTC.

In its sample, this clonotype ranks as medium-sized. The DNA for the CDR3 is TGCAGCGTTCCCTCCGGAACCTATACAGGGAATGAGCAGTTCTTC. This translates into CSVPSGTYTGNEQFF. This chain connects TRBV29-1 to TRBJ2-1; perhaps TRBD1 as D (6 bases). V was trimmed by 5 bases and J by 7 bases, leaving 21 bases between them. The CDR3 consists of 15 residues. Germline assignment: CDR1 SQVTM and CDR2 ANQGSEA.

This clonotype was picked up a small number of times. The chain couples TRBV28 to TRBJ2-1; 7 bases match TRBD1. This CDR3 is built from 12 residues. The junction had 2 bases not matched to a gene; V was cut back by 2 bases and J by 10 bases. Germline CDR1 reads MDHEN; CDR2 reads SYDVKM. This chain's CDR3 is CASSLMGQEQFF. CDR3 sequence (DNA): TGTGCCAGCAGTTTAATGGGACAGGAGCAGTTCTTC.

Many counts were recorded for this clonotype. The chain uses TRBV5-5 and TRBJ2-3; TRBD1 matches at 7 bases. Germline V gives CDR1 SGHKS, CDR2 YYEKEE (reference sequence). The CDR3 spans 12 residues. The trim removed 10 bases at V and 2 bases at J, leaving 4 bases unmatched. The CDR3: CAGGQYTDTQYF. CDR3 coding DNA: TGTGCCGGGGGACAGTACACAGATACGCAGTATTTT.

The chain recombines TRBV29-1 with TRBJ2-3; tentatively, D is TRBD1 or TRBD2 (5 bases each). Between the trimmed V and J ends, which lost 8 bases and 5 bases, there was a span of 20 bases. CDR3 length: 14 amino acids. Germline V gives CDR1 SQVTM, CDR2 ANQGSEA. The CDR3 sequence: CSLVWGRVGDTQYF. Written as DNA, the CDR3 is TGCAGCTTAGTTTGGGGGAGAGTTGGAGATACGCAGTATTTT.

The chain is built from TRBV20-1 and TRBJ1-4; unclear D gene. Germline-derived CDR1 and CDR2 are DFQATT and SNEGSKA (reference sequence). The CDR3 sequence is 14 residues long. Between the trimmed V and J ends, which lost 3 bases and 5 bases, there was a span of 13 bases. The CDR3 sequence: CSASGIAYNEKLFF. The CDR3 coding sequence is TGCAGTGCTAGCGGGATAGCCTACAATGAAAAACTGTTTTTT.

In this sample, this clonotype turned up many times. The rearrangement uses TRBV20-1 and TRBJ2-3; D not resolved. The CDR3 length is 13 residues. The germline V gene encodes CDR1 DFQATT and CDR2 SNEGSKA (reference sequence). The V end was cut by 4 bases, the J end by 6 bases, with 14 bases between. The CDR3 DNA reads TGCAGTGCTAAGATCCCCGCACCGGATACGCAGTATTTT. Amino acid sequence: CSAKIPAPDTQYF.

V and J are TRBV7-4 and TRBJ2-2; weak D call: TRBD2 (6 bases). The CDR3 sequence is 16 residues long. Between the trimmed V and J ends, which lost 6 bases and 7 bases, there was a span of 21 bases. Germline values: CDR1 SGHVT, CDR2 SQSDAQ. The DNA of the CDR3 is TGTGCCAGCAGACGGCCTTGGCGGGGACGAGTCGGGGAGCTGTTTTTT. The encoded protein is CASRRPWRGRVGELFF.

In this sample, this clonotype turned up many times. The rearrangement uses TRBV11-2 and TRBJ1-2, with TRBD1 identical over 8 bases. CDR1 SGHAT and CDR2 FQNNGV come from the germline V gene. V shed 5 bases, J shed 4 bases, and the junction held 6 bases outside the gene matches. CDR3 length: 14 residues. CDR3 DNA sequence: TGTGCCAGCAGCCTGAACAGGGGGGGCTATGGCTACACCTTC. Translating gives CASSLNRGGYGYTF.

This clonotype has a count of ten or more. The chain employs TRBV30 and TRBJ2-2, with a weak D call TRBD1 (5 bases). V lost 4 bases and J lost 3, with 12 bases in between. Germline CDR1 reads GTSNPN; CDR2 reads SVGIG (reference sequence). The CDR3 is made up of 14 amino acids. The CDR3 nucleotides are TGTGCCTGGAAATCGCAGGGTCACACCGGGGAGCTGTTTTTT. Amino acid sequence: CAWKSQGHTGELFF.

This clonotype was counted at least ten times. This chain connects TRBV30 to TRBJ1-4; D is possibly TRBD1 (5 bases). This CDR3 is built from 15 residues. Germline V gene lookup returns CDR1 GTSNPN and CDR2 SVGIG (reference sequence). V lost 1 base, J lost 8 bases, and 17 bases lay in between. The CDR3 DNA reads TGTGCCTGGAGTGAACCCACACGGAGGGGAGAAAAACTGTTTTTT. It codes for CAWSEPTRRGEKLFF.

V usage is TRBV15 and J usage is TRBJ1-2; no clear D. The germline V and J ends were trimmed by 3 bases and 3 bases, with 20 bases remaining between them. The V gene's germline CDR1 is LNHNV and CDR2 YYDKDF (reference sequence). The CDR3 spans 17 residues. In DNA form, the CDR3 reads TGTGCCACCAGCAGCCCTGTGCCCACCCGGGTTGACTATGGCTACACCTTC. This translates into CATSSPVPTRVDYGYTF.

This clonotype showed up many times. The chain joins TRBV5-1 to TRBJ2-3; weak D call: TRBD1 (5 bases). Looked up from germline, CDR1 is SGHRS and CDR2 is YFSETQ. There are 16 residues in the CDR3. Trimming pared 1 base from V and 2 bases from J, leaving 14 bases between. The CDR3 nucleotides read TGCGCCAGCAGCTTGTTGGCCAGGGTAGACACAGATACGCAGTATTTT. It is translated as CASSLLARVDTDTQYF.

Regarding this clonotype: The germline gene is not matched at one end of the junction; a read error may be the cause. The chain recombines TRBV5-6 with TRBJ2-7, with D possibly TRBD2 on 6 matching bases. Germline values: CDR1 SGHDT, CDR2 YYEEEE. CDR3 length equals 15 residues. The chain's CDR3 is CASSWGDGPVYERYF. The CDR3 DNA is TGCGCCAGCAGCTGGGGGGACGGTCCAGTCTACGAGCGGTACTTC.

The chain is built from TRBV2 and TRBJ1-1; D unclear. This CDR3 has 13 residues. V lost 4 bases and J 1 base, leaving 7 bases between the germline ends. CDR1 is SNHLY, CDR2 FYNNEI, per germline. CDR3 nucleotides: TGTGCCAGCAGTGTGGTACCGAACACTGAAGCTTTCTTT. It yields the protein CASSVVPNTEAFF. The full variable domain, with the rest looked up from reference TRBV2 and TRBJ1-1, is EPEVTQTPSHQVTQMGQEVILRCVPISNHLYFYWYRQILGQKVEFLVSFYNNEISEKSEIFDDQFSVERPDGSNFTLKIRSTKLEDSAMYFCASSVVPNTEAFFGQGTRLTVV.

This clonotype was recorded many times. The chain combines TRBV2 with TRBJ2-1, with TRBD1 matching 9 bases. Germline CDR1 and CDR2: SNHLY and FYNNEI. Trimming removed 2 bases from V and 5 bases from J; junction bases left unmatched: 7. This CDR3 comprises 16 residues. CDR3 in amino acids: CASSERGTGSHNEQFF. The CDR3, as DNA: TGTGCCAGCAGTGAAAGAGGGACAGGGTCCCACAATGAGCAGTTCTTC. The variable domain in full, completed from reference TRBV2 and TRBJ2-1, reads EPEVTQTPSHQVTQMGQEVILRCVPISNHLYFYWYRQILGQKVEFLVSFYNNEISEKSEIFDDQFSVERPDGSNFTLKIRSTKLEDSAMYFCASSERGTGSHNEQFFGPGTRLTVL.

In the case of this clonotype: The junction differs from germline at one of its ends, possibly a read error. V is TRBV19 and J is TRBJ2-7, with 7 bases aligning to TRBD1. The CDR3 loop spans 17 amino acids. CDR1 is LNHDA and CDR2 is SQIVND in the germline V gene (reference sequence). DNA for the CDR3: TGTGCCAGTAGCATTACCATTGGACAGGCCCGCTCCTACGAGCAGTCCTTC. It yields the protein CASSITIGQARSYEQSF.

This clonotype was counted at least ten times. This chain connects TRBV10-3 to TRBJ2-3; 9 bases are shared with TRBD2. V shed 6 bases, J shed 4 bases, and the junction held 11 bases outside the gene matches. Germline CDR1 ENHRY, CDR2 SYGVKD. This CDR3 contains 16 residues. Here the CDR3 reads CAISWGVAGVADTQYF. Written as DNA, the CDR3 is TGTGCCATCAGCTGGGGGGTAGCGGGAGTAGCAGATACGCAGTATTTT.

The CDR3 bases are TGTGCCATCAGTGAGTGGGGACAGGGGAGATTGGGAGCTTTCTTT. Residues: CAISEWGQGRLGAFF. The chain joins TRBV10-3 to TRBJ1-1, with 10 nucleotides matching TRBD1. CDR1 is ENHRY and CDR2 is SYGVKD in the germline V gene. CDR3 length: 15 residues. Unmatched junction bases numbered 9, after V lost 1 base and J lost 10 bases.

This clonotype was detected ten times or more. This chain uses TRBV5-4 with TRBJ2-7; D is ambiguous. The CDR3 covers 14 residues. V lost 0 bases and J lost 0, with 7 bases in between. The germline V gene has CDR1 SGHNT and CDR2 YYREEE (reference sequence). The CDR3 is CASSLDVSSYEQYF. DNA of the CDR3: TGTGCCAGCAGCTTGGACGTGAGCTCCTACGAGCAGTACTTC.

This clonotype was observed many times. This chain connects TRBV4-2 to TRBJ1-6, with TRBD1 matching over 7 bases. CDR1 and CDR2 (germline): LGHNA, YNFKEQ. V was pared by 4 bases and J by 0 bases, with 6 bases of the junction left unmatched. This CDR3 region has 17 residues. The CDR3, as DNA: TGTGCCAGCAGCCGCGAGACAGGGAGCTCCTATAATTCACCCCTCCACTTT. As protein: CASSRETGSSYNSPLHF.

J is TRBJ1-1 and V is TRBV5-1, with TRBD1 as a possible D gene (6 bases). The V end lost 3 bases, the J end lost 10 bases, and 19 bases lay between the germline ends. CDR3 length: 14 amino acids. In germline, CDR1 is SGHRS, CDR2 YFSETQ. The CDR3 region is CASSYPGGGQGAFF. In DNA form, the CDR3 reads TGCGCCAGCAGCTACCCCGGGGGGGGGCAGGGAGCTTTCTTT. Looking up the rest from reference TRBV5-1 and TRBJ1-1 gives the full variable domain: KAGVTQTPRYLIKTRGQQVTLSCSPISGHRSVSWYQQTPGQGLQFLFEYFSETQRNKGNFPGRFSGRQFSNSRSEMNVSTLELGDSALYLCASSYPGGGQGAFFGQGTRLTVV.